This T cell receptor (beta chain) was captured by sequencing in a study of blood T cells in healthy people across ages. Study-wide results and caveats: The CMV status of each donor remained undetermined, and this could have confounded shifts in expanded clonotypes. The lack of PBMC sorting stopped any conclusive naive versus antigen-experienced comparison.

Per individual sample, total RNA of at least 5 micrograms was extracted. This CDR3 has 15 residues. From germline, CDR1 is SGHAT and CDR2 FQNNGV. V was clipped by 7 bases and J by 5 bases, with 20 bases between them. A J-beta primer mix and a sample-barcoded 5' primer were used in a second PCR of roughly 6 to 12 cycles. Each CDR3 protein is one row after TCRdb ran MiXCR on the 5' RACE reads. The sample holds 600,000 to 1,000,000 distinct CDR3 sequences; roughly 25% are singletons and the top ten take approximately 3.7%. With regard to this clonotype: As yet, its antigen is unknown.

These data also formed part of another study, on T cells of mothers and their children. That source notes: Per child, some 3 million TCR beta CDR3 reads were obtained, against over 9.5 million per mother.

The TCR originated in a boy between 10 and 17 years old in good health. Sequencing was performed on blood. This chain uses TRBV11-2 with TRBJ2-5; either TRBD1 or TRBD2 may fit D (6 bases each). The CDR3 spells CASTLDTGAGETQYF. CDR3 coding DNA: TGTGCCAGCACCTTGGATACGGGGGCGGGGGAGACCCAGTACTTC. Full variable domain (outside the CDR3, taken from reference TRBV11-2 and TRBJ2-5): EAGVAQSPRYKIIEKRQSVAFWCNPISGHATLYWYQQILGQGPKLLIQFQNNGVVDDSQLPKDRFSAERLKGVDSTLKIQPAKLEDSAVYLCASTLDTGAGETQYFGPGTRLLVL.